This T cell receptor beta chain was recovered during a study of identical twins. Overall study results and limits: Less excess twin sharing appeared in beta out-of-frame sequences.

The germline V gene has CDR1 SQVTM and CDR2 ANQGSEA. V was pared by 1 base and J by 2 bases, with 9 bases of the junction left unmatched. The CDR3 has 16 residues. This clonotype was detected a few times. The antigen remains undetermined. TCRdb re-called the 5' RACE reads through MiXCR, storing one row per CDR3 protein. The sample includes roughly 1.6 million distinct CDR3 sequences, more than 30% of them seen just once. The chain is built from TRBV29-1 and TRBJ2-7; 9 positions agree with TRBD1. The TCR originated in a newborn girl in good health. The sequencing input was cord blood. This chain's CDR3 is CSVEVWTGDWTYEQYF. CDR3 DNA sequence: TGCAGCGTTGAAGTATGGACAGGGGATTGGACCTACGAGCAGTACTTC.